This is a list of T cell receptor beta chains from one sample in a study of blood T cell repertoires in COVID-19. Only in-frame clones appear in the TCRdb table, and some are missing; sequencing was by immunoSEQ multiplex PCR. The table includes around 250,000 clones, over 75% detected once. Sample: PBMCs or T cells enriched from blood (not recorded which). These receptors were collected from a woman aged 40 to 50 who had been exposed to COVID-19. CDR3s include the opening cysteine and the closing phenylalanine or tryptophan. A D gene is named only where the DNA matches it firmly. A clone size is listed for some rows: how often the clone was seen (once, few, many), or a class if it is expanded.

d_gene	abundance	v_gene	j_gene	CDR3nt	CDR3aa
-	-	TRBV7-2	TRBJ1-4	TGTGCCAGCAGCTTAGACAGGGTGGCTGAAAAACTGTTTTTT	CASSLDRVAEKLFF
TRBD2	-	TRBV7-3	TRBJ2-1	TGTGCCAGCAGCTCAGGACTAGCGGGAGGGAGACTATTCTTC	CASSSGLAGGRLFF
-	-	TRBV27	TRBJ1-1	TGTGCCAGCAGTAGTAGCGGACGGGCTGGGGGGTGGACTGAAGCTTTCTTT	CASSSSGRAGGWTEAFF
TRBD1	-	TRBV7-9	TRBJ2-7	TGTGCCAGCAGTCAATCGGGACAGGGCTACGAGCAGTACTTC	CASSQSGQGYEQYF
TRBD2	-	TRBV19	TRBJ2-3	TGTGCCAGCTCCCCCAGCGGGAGAGATACGCAGTATTTT	CASSPSGRDTQYF
-	-	TRBV6-5	TRBJ1-2	TGTGCCAGCAGTTTGGTCCAGGACTATGGCTACACCTTC	CASSLVQDYGYTF
-	-	TRBV3-1/TRBV3-2	TRBJ1-3	TGTGCCAGCAGCCATATTCTGACAGACCTTCTGGAAAACACCATATATTTT	CASSHILTDLLENTIYF
TRBD1	few	TRBV19	TRBJ2-5	TGTGCCTCGGGACAGGGCGGTAGGGGAGAGACCCAGTACTTC	CASGQGGRGETQYF
TRBD1	-	TRBV27	TRBJ1-4	TGTGCCAGCAGTCCTAGGACAGGGACTAATGAAAAACTGTTTTTT	CASSPRTGTNEKLFF
TRBD1	-	TRBV6-5	TRBJ2-2	TGTGCCAGCATTTATGGACAGGCGCACACCGGGGAGCTGTTTTTT	CASIYGQAHTGELFF
TRBD2	-	TRBV3-1/TRBV3-2	TRBJ2-5	TGTGCCAGCAGCCAAACGACTAGCGGGGGTTCCCAGTACTTC	CASSQTTSGGSQYF
TRBD1	once	TRBV10-3	TRBJ1-2	TGTGCCATCAGTCAGGGGACAGCCCTCAACTATGGCTACACCTTC	CAISQGTALNYGYTF
TRBD1	-	TRBV5-8	TRBJ1-1	TGTGCCAGCAGCTTGGAGGGGACAGGTTGGAACACTGAAGCTTTCTTT	CASSLEGTGWNTEAFF
-	-	TRBV7-9	TRBJ1-6	TGTGCCAGCAGCTTAGATGCAGGGTTGAATTCACCCCTCCACTTT	CASSLDAGLNSPLHF
TRBD1	-	TRBV5-1	TRBJ2-5	TGCGCCAGCAGCGGAGGACAGGGGGCGTCGATTTGGGAGACCCAGTACTTC	CASSGGQGASIWETQYF
TRBD1	once	TRBV28	TRBJ1-6	TGTGCCAGCAGGATTTCCTGGACAGGATTTAATTCACCCCTCCACTTT	CASRISWTGFNSPLHF
-	once	TRBV28	TRBJ1-2	TGTGCCAGCAGTTTAGAAGCACAGAGCTATGGCTACACCTTC	CASSLEAQSYGYTF
-	-	TRBV1	TRBJ1-1	TGCACCAGCAGCCACGAACCGGGACAGCGGTTGGTTTTGAACACTGAAGCTTTCTTT	CTSSHEPGQRLVLNTEAFF
-	-	TRBV7-2	TRBJ2-7	TGTGCCAGCAGCTTAGACCGTGGCAGGGGCTACGAGCAGTACTTC	CASSLDRGRGYEQYF
TRBD2	-	TRBV7-2	TRBJ2-2	TGTGCCAGCAGCCTGGGACTAGATCCGGCCGGGGAGCTGTTTTTT	CASSLGLDPAGELFF
TRBD2	-	TRBV4-3	TRBJ2-1	TGCGCCAGCAGCCAAGATGCGCTCGGCGGGGGGCGATTACTTAGCTCCTACAATGAGCAGTTCTTC	CASSQDALGGGRLLSSYNEQFF
TRBD1	-	TRBV5-8	TRBJ1-6	TGTGCCAGCAGCTTTACGGGACAGATTTCGTCTAGTTTGTTCGGGACACCCCTCCACTTT	CASSFTGQISSSLFGTPLHF
TRBD1	-	TRBV28	TRBJ1-6	TGTGCCAGCAGTCCCCGGGACAGGGGGCACGGGATGGGTTCACCCCTCCACTTT	CASSPRDRGHGMGSPLHF
-	-	TRBV30	TRBJ2-1	TGTGCCTGGGGCCCGGACTTAAACAATGAGCAGTTCTTC	CAWGPDLNNEQFF
TRBD1	-	TRBV2	TRBJ1-2	TGTGCCATTACCCGGGACAGGGTATATGGCTACACCTTC	CAITRDRVYGYTF
TRBD2	-	TRBV7-6	TRBJ2-1	TGTGCCAGCAGCTTACAGAGCGGGAGATACTCCTACAATGAGCAGTTCTTC	CASSLQSGRYSYNEQFF
-	-	TRBV15	TRBJ2-7	TGTGCCACCAGCAGGGTGGACACGTCCTCCTACGAGCAGTACTTC	CATSRVDTSSYEQYF
-	-	TRBV6-2/TRBV6-3	TRBJ2-1	TGTGCCAGCAGCCCCGGGGCAGGGGTCAACAATGAGCAGTTCTTC	CASSPGAGVNNEQFF
-	-	TRBV7-2	TRBJ1-1	TGTGCCAGCAGCTTGCACAGGGTCGGGAACACTGAAGCTTTCTTT	CASSLHRVGNTEAFF
TRBD1	-	TRBV28	TRBJ2-2	TGTGCCAGCAGTATCACCGGGACAGGGAAAACGGGCGGGGAGCTGTTTTTT	CASSITGTGKTGGELFF
TRBD1	-	TRBV7-9	TRBJ1-4	TGTGCCAGCAGCCGGGACAGGGGCCTTGCAACTAATGAAAAACTGTTTTTT	CASSRDRGLATNEKLFF